One sample yielded the 15 T cell receptor beta chains listed below, sequenced in a study of cytomegalovirus exposure and HLA in healthy donors (dated by TCRdb to 2015 to 2018). Library prep was done by the immunoSEQ multiplex PCR assay. For the multiplex PCR, a mixture combining 60 forward primers for TCR Vbeta segments and 13 reverse primers for TCR Jbeta segments was used. TCRdb's version of the immuneACCESS table is confined to in-frame rearrangements and falls short of the full clone set. An unresolved V gene accounts for under half of the shortfall where checked; the remainder is of unknown origin. The sample profile shows some 180,000 clones; roughly 80% of them were found once. The top ten constitute roughly 1.6% of the sample. Material for sequencing was PBMCs. These receptor sequences come from a woman aged 18-29 years in good health and CMV-seronegative.

The V and J genes are TRBV5-1 and TRBJ2-1, with 8 positions matching TRBD2. Unmatched junction bases numbered 8, after V lost 4 bases and J lost 2 bases. Germline CDR1 is SGHRS and CDR2 is YFSETQ. The CDR3 has 16 residues. The CDR3 sequence is CASSLKAGVPYNEQFF. The CDR3 DNA reads as TGCGCCAGCAGCCTTAAAGCGGGAGTCCCCTACAATGAGCAGTTCTTC.

The chain combines TRBV2 with TRBJ2-1; 13 bases are a match to TRBD2. CDR1 SNHLY and CDR2 FYNNEI come from the germline V gene. This CDR3 region has 20 residues. V shed 4 bases and J 2 bases; nucleotides not matched to a gene: 14. The CDR3 here is CASSGTRGTSGTAPYNEQFF. CDR3 nucleotide sequence: TGTGCCAGCAGTGGAACGAGAGGGACTAGCGGGACTGCCCCCTACAATGAGCAGTTCTTC.

The chain links TRBV29-1 to TRBJ2-7; TRBD1 matches at 8 bases. V was pared by 6 bases and J by 3 bases, with 10 bases of the junction left unmatched. The germline CDR1 and CDR2 sequences are SQVTM and ANQGSEA. This CDR3 is 14 amino acids long. The CDR3 bases are TGCAGCGTAGAGGGGACAGGCCGAGACTACGAGCAGTACTTC. Translation gives CSVEGTGRDYEQYF.

The V gene is TRBV11-3, the J gene TRBJ2-5, with a tentative D call TRBD2 (7 bases). CDR1 is SGHNT, CDR2 YENEEA, per germline. Deletions cut 0 bases from V and 5 bases from J, with 16 bases between. The CDR3 loop spans 16 amino acids. The CDR3: CASSLENRGAGETQYF. For the CDR3, the DNA is TGTGCCAGCAGCTTAGAGAATCGGGGGGCTGGGGAGACCCAGTACTTC.

The chain links TRBV29-1 to TRBJ1-2; 9 bases align to TRBD1. CDR3 length equals 14 residues. Germline CDR1 and CDR2: SQVTM and ANQGSEA. V shed 1 base, J shed 4 bases, and the junction held 4 bases outside the gene matches. CDR3: CSVEGTGGVYGYTF. The CDR3 DNA follows: TGCAGCGTTGAAGGAACAGGGGGCGTCTATGGCTACACCTTC.

The chain is built from TRBV11-3 and TRBJ2-7, with D perhaps matching TRBD1 (6 bases). The germline V gene encodes CDR1 SGHNT and CDR2 YENEEA. The CDR3 extends over 13 amino acids. The V and J ends lost 1 base and 7 bases respectively, with 11 bases between them. Here the CDR3 reads CASSLGTVGEQYV. CDR3 DNA: TGTGCCAGCAGCTTAGGGACAGTCGGAGAGCAGTACGTC.

The chain is built from TRBV5-8 and TRBJ1-5, with 9 bases lining up with TRBD1. In germline, CDR1 is SGHTS, CDR2 YDEGEE. The CDR3 is 15 residues long. V lost 4 bases and J lost 6; bases outside the gene matches: 8. In DNA form, the CDR3 reads TGTGCCAGCAGCCGAGCCGGGACAGGGTTTCAGCCCCAGCATTTT. Its protein product is CASSRAGTGFQPQHF.

This clone has just one count. The chain carries TRBV2 and TRBJ1-5; TRBD1 agrees at 11 bases. The junction had 6 bases not matched to a gene; V was cut back by 8 bases and J by 0 bases. The CDR3 has 16 residues. Germline values: CDR1 SNHLY, CDR2 FYNNEI. Here the CDR3 DNA reads TGTGCCAGCTGGGGACAGGGGGGGGATAGCAATCAGCCCCAGCATTTT. It codes for CASWGQGGDSNQPQHF.

The chain has TRBV9 and TRBJ1-3; the D is unclear. V lost 7 bases and J lost 0, with 11 bases in between. This CDR3 is built from 14 residues. The germline gives CDR1 SGDLS, CDR2 YYNGEE. Here the CDR3 DNA reads TGTGCCAGCGGCGCTGGCCTCTCTGGAAACACCATATATTTT. Amino acid sequence: CASGAGLSGNTIYF.

This clone has more than one count but fewer than ten. This sequence joins TRBV28 and TRBJ2-7; the match to TRBD1 covers 9 bases. V dropped 6 bases and J dropped 4; count of bases not matched to a gene: 7. The CDR3 length is 14 residues. Germline CDR1 MDHEN, CDR2 SYDVKM. The DNA of the CDR3 is TGTGCCAGCAGAACGGGACAGGGTTTTTACGAGCAGTACTTC. Its translation: CASRTGQGFYEQYF.

The V and J genes are TRBV25-1 and TRBJ2-2; the D gene is possibly TRBD1 (6 bases). V gave up 11 bases and J gave up 3 bases, with 13 bases separating them. Looked up from germline, CDR1 is MGHDK and CDR2 is SYGVNS. This CDR3 region has 13 residues. CDR3 sequence reads: CAGGTGDTGELFF. For the CDR3, the DNA is TGTGCCGGGGGCACAGGAGACACCGGGGAGCTGTTTTTT.

CDR3 sequence reads: CASSSSGLAGYEQYF. In DNA, the CDR3 is TGTGCCAGCAGCTCCTCCGGACTAGCGGGCTACGAGCAGTACTTC. V and J are TRBV5-6 and TRBJ2-7; 11 bases are shared with TRBD2. Looked up from germline, CDR1 is SGHDT and CDR2 is YYEEEE. The J segment lost 3 bases and the V segment lost 3 bases, leaving 5 bases of the junction unmatched. This CDR3 comprises 15 residues.

V and J are TRBV5-5 and TRBJ2-3, with 9 bases identical to TRBD1. Germline assignment: CDR1 SGHKS and CDR2 YYEKEE (reference sequence). The CDR3 runs to 14 residues. Trimming at V came to 3 bases and at J to 6 bases, leaving 5 bases not matched to a gene. The CDR3 DNA reads TGTGCCAGCAGCTGGGACAGGGTATTGGATACGCAGTATTTT. The encoded protein is CASSWDRVLDTQYF.

The chain recombines TRBV29-1 with TRBJ2-5, with D possibly matching TRBD2 (5 bases). The V gene lost 0 bases and the J gene lost 3 bases, with 11 bases spanning the gap. Germline CDR1 and CDR2: SQVTM and ANQGSEA. This CDR3 has 14 residues. CDR3 sequence: CSVEDREVEETQYF. The CDR3 region has the DNA TGCAGCGTTGAAGATCGGGAAGTAGAAGAGACCCAGTACTTC.

The J gene is TRBJ2-3, the V gene TRBV10-1; 12 nucleotides agree with TRBD2. The CDR3 sequence is 17 residues long. Germline V gene lookup returns CDR1 WNHNN and CDR2 SYGVQD (reference sequence). The V and J ends lost 8 bases and 3 bases, in that order; junction bases with no gene match: 12. CDR3: CASWTSGAEGKTDTQYF. DNA of the CDR3: TGCGCCAGCTGGACTAGCGGGGCCGAGGGCAAAACAGATACGCAGTATTTT.